This T cell receptor (beta chain) was recovered during a study of T cell changes during pregnancy in multiple sclerosis. Clones were read by immunoSEQ multiplex PCR, and TCRdb kept only the in-frame ones, dropping some. The repertoire holds about 15,000 clones, with 83% as singletons. Trimming pared 0 bases from V and 6 bases from J, leaving 6 bases between. The CDR3 is 12 amino acids. Germline-derived CDR1 and CDR2 are SQVTM and ANQGSEA. The rearrangement links TRBV29-1 to TRBJ2-1; no clear D. Sample: CD8+ T cells from peripheral blood mononuclear cells, taken after pregnancy. The TCR sequence derives from a female donor in good health, enrolled as a control in a pregnancy study. CDR3: CSVEDPVNEQFF. As DNA, the CDR3 is TGCAGCGTTGAAGATCCGGTCAATGAGCAGTTCTTC.